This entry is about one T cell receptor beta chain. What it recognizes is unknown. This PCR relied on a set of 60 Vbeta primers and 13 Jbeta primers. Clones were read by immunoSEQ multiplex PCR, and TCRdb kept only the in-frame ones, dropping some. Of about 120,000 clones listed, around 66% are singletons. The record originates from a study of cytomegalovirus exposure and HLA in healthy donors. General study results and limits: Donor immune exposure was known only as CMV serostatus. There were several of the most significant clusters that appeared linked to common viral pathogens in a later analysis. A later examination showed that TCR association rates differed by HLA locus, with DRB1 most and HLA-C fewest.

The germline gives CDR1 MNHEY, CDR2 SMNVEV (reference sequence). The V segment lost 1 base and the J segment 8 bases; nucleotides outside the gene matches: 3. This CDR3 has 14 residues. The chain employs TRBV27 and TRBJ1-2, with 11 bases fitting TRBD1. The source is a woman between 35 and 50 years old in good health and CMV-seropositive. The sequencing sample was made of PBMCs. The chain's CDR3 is CASSLFGTGGGYTF. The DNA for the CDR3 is TGTGCCAGCAGTTTATTCGGGACAGGGGGGGGCTACACCTTC.